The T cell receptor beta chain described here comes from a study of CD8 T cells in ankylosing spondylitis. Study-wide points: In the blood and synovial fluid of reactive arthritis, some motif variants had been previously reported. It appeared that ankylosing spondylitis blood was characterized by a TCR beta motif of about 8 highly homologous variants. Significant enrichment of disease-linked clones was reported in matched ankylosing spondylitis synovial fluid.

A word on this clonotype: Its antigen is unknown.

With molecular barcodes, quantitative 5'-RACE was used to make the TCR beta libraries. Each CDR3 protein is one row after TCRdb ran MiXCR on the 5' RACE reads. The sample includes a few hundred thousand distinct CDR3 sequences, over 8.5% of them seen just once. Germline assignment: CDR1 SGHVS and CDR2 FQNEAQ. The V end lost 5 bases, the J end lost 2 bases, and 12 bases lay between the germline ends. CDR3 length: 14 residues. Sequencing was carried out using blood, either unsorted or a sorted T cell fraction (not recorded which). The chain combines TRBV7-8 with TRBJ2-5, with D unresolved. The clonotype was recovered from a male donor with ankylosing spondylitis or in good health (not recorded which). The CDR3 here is CASSRRRLQETQYF. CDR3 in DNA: TGTGCCAGCAGCAGACGACGGCTGCAAGAGACCCAGTACTTC.